This TCR beta chain was recovered during a study of control samples from healthy donors and cancer patients (dated by TCRdb to 2020 to 2021). Turning to this clone: Its antigen remains undetermined. Base-call qualities are not available, and no considerably larger clone is one nucleotide away.

Libraries were built with the immunoSEQ multiplex PCR assay. TCRdb provides this immuneACCESS table in a form limited to in-frame rearrangements. Some clones are lacking; in checked studies, under half of them reflect an unresolved V gene, and why the rest are absent is not known. The sample has around 19,000 clones on record, about 88% of them singletons. The ten top clones hold 8% to 10% of the sample. This sequence originates from a woman aged 55-69 years with head and neck cancer. Input material: PBMCs.

The nucleotides read TGTGCCAGCAGCTTGAACAGGGAAAGGTCCGGGGAGCTGTTTTTT. Its protein product is CASSLNRERSGELFF. The rearranged segments are TRBV5-4 and TRBJ2-2; tentative D gene TRBD1, with 6 bases matching. The CDR3 goes from the cysteine to the phenylalanine over 15 residues. Just CDR3 DNA is preserved here, 45 bases in frame from base 1. Trimming takes 1 base from V and 6 bases from J, and the germline ends sit 13 bases apart. According to the germline V gene (reference sequence), CDR1 reads SGHNT and CDR2 reads YYREEE.